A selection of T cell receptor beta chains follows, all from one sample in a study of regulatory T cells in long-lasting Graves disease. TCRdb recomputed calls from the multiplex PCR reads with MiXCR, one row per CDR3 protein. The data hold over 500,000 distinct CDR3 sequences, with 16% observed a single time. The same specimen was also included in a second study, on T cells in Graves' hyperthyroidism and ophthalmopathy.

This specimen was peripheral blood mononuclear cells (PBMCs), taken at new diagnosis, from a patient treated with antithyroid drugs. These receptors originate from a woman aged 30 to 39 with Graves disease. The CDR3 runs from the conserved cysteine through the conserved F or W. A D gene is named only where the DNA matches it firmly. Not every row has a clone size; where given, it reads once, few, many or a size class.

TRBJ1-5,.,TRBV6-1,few,CASAGAEGQPQHF,TGTGCCAGTGCCGGAGCAGAGGGTCAGCCCCAGCATTTT
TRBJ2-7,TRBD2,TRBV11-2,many,CASGAGGLEQYF,TGTGCCAGCGGGGCGGGAGGGTTAGAGCAGTACTTC
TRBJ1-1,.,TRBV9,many,CASSVGSAYTEAFF,TGTGCCAGCAGCGTAGGGTCCGCGTACACTGAAGCTTTCTTT
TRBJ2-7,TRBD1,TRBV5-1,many,CASSQQGDYEQYF,TGCGCCAGCAGCCAGCAGGGGGACTACGAGCAGTACTTC
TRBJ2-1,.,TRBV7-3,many,CASSLSRMDEQFF,TGTGCCAGCAGCTTATCGCGGATGGATGAGCAGTTCTTC
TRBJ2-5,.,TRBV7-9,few,CASSLAWGETQYF,TGTGCCAGCAGCTTAGCGTGGGGGGAGACCCAGTACTTC
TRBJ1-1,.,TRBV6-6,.,CASSYSVKRLRNTEAFF,TGTGCCAGCAGTTACTCAGTTAAGAGGCTTAGGAACACTGAAGCTTTCTTT
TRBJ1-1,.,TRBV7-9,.,CASSLGSNSGTEAFF,TGTGCCAGCAGCTTAGGTTCCAATTCAGGCACTGAAGCTTTCTTT
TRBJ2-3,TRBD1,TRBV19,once,CASGDRGRTDTQYF,TGTGCCAGCGGGGACAGGGGGCGGACAGATACGCAGTATTTT
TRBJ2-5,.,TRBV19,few,CASSIGEGLTTETQYF,TGTGCCAGTAGTATCGGAGAGGGCCTTACGACGGAGACCCAGTACTTC
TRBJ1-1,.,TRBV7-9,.,CASSLAGVDAEAFF,TGTGCCAGCAGCTTAGCGGGCGTTGATGCTGAAGCTTTCTTT
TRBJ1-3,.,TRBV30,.,CAWQGGNTIYF,TGTGCCTGGCAGGGGGGAAACACCATATATTTT
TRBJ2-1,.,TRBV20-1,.,CSASLSYNEQFF,TGCAGTGCTAGTCTCTCCTACAATGAGCAGTTCTTC